This T cell receptor beta chain stems from a study of cytotoxic CD8 clonotypes in ibrutinib-treated CLL. Overall study context: After treatment lasting a median about twelve months, range 6 to 36, response samples were collected.

Study observations and caveats: Public clonotypes, rarely seen, contracted or held steady on treatment. The study found baseline clonality above age-matched healthy donors, tracking circulating CD8+ T-cell counts. Progressing patients had sampling times that differed from those of sustained-remission patients.

This clone was seen only a few times. Antigen specificity is unknown. Profiled with immunoSEQ multiplex PCR; TCRdb holds only in-frame clones, not every one. The table has 250,000 to 350,000 clones, less than 85% seen once. The CDR3 runs to 16 residues. With 2 bases removed from V and 2 bases from J, the gap between germline ends came to 13 bases. Germline CDR1 is LNHDA and CDR2 is SQIVND (reference sequence). The chain carries TRBV19 and TRBJ1-3; D call uncertain. The sample here was PBMCs, taken at disease progression, from a patient treated with ibrutinib. The source is a human donor with chronic lymphocytic leukemia. CDR3 sequence: CASSITAEPAGNTIYF. The CDR3, as DNA: TGTGCCAGTAGTATAACGGCAGAGCCCGCTGGAAACACCATATATTTT. The entire variable domain, with the rest obtained from reference TRBV19 and TRBJ1-3, is as follows: DGGITQSPKYLFRKEGQNVTLSCEQNLNHDAMYWYRQDPGQGLRLIYYSQIVNDFQKGDIAEGYSVSREKKESFPLTVTSAQKNPTAFYLCASSITAEPAGNTIYFGEGSWLTVV.